What follows are 21 T cell receptor beta chains derived from one specimen sequenced in a study of human T cells and chemical hapten exposure. Time point indicated: pre-sensitization, week 0. Treatment defined: therapeutic diphenylcyclopropenone sensitization with weekly scalp DPC. MiXCR was run by TCRdb on the RACE reads, yielding one entry per CDR3 protein. The repertoire holds roughly 100,000 distinct CDR3 sequences, with more than 10% as singletons. The source was whole blood, collected in connection with sensitization to the hapten diphenylcyclopropenone (DPC). The receptors here all came from a woman aged 60-75 years with alopecia areata. Some clones in this sample may be carry-over from other donors' samples.

The chain carries TRBV28 and TRBJ2-5; D uncertain. Germline V gene sequence: CDR1 MDHEN, CDR2 SYDVKM. CDR3 size: 13 residues. Trimming took off 7 bases at V and 14 bases at J, with 23 bases between the two ends. The CDR3 loop is CASTLPSGRKSYF. CDR3 nucleotides: TGTGCCAGCACCCTACCATCTGGCCGGAAGTCCTACTTC.

In the case of this clonotype: A much larger clonotype is one base distant, so this may be a read error. J is TRBJ2-2 and V is TRBV7-6; D remains unclear. Germline lookup yields CDR1 SGHVS and CDR2 FNYEAQ. This CDR3 contains 14 residues. In nucleotides, the CDR3 is TGTGACAGCAGCTTAGGCAGTATCACCGGGGAGCTGTTTTTT. Encoded protein: CDSSLGSITGELFF.

In this sample, this clonotype turned up a few times. V and J are TRBV10-2 and TRBJ1-1; 8 bases match TRBD1. V gave up 6 bases and J gave up 2 bases; unmatched junction bases: 5. This CDR3 region has 14 residues. CDR1 and CDR2 (germline): WSHSY, SAAADI. The CDR3 DNA follows: TGCGCCAGCAGGAGCGGACAGGGCAACACTGAAGCTTTCTTT. Residues: CASRSGQGNTEAFF.

Ten or more counts support this clonotype. This rearrangement joins TRBV6-5 to TRBJ1-1; D remains ambiguous. From germline, CDR1 is MNHEY and CDR2 SVGAGI. V lost 0 bases and J 4 bases, leaving 12 bases between the germline ends. CDR3 length: 15 residues. The CDR3 here is CASSYSRNSFTEAFF. The CDR3 bases are TGTGCCAGCAGTTACTCGAGAAACAGCTTCACTGAAGCTTTCTTT.

This clonotype was counted many times. This chain connects TRBV7-6 to TRBJ1-1; 8 bases line up with TRBD1. There are 16 residues in the CDR3. After removal of 5 bases from V and 7 bases from J, the junction contained 15 bases not matched to a gene. Germline V lookup: CDR1 SGHVS, CDR2 FNYEAQ. The CDR3 DNA reads as TGTGCCAGCAGCAAAACATTGGGACAGGTCTCGGATGAAGCTTTCTTT. This sequence encodes CASSKTLGQVSDEAFF.

In this sample, this clonotype turned up a few times. The CDR3: CASSGVGAASTDTQYF. In DNA, the CDR3 is TGTGCCAGCAGTGGCGTCGGAGCGGCTAGCACAGATACGCAGTATTTT. The V gene is TRBV28, the J gene TRBJ2-3; maybe TRBD2 (5 bases). Trimming removed 5 bases at V and 0 bases at J, with 15 bases between. The germline CDR1 and CDR2 sequences are MDHEN and SYDVKM. This CDR3 region has 16 residues.

At least ten counts were recorded for this clonotype. The CDR3 spells CASSLAVGQGSYEQYF. The DNA of the CDR3 is TGTGCCAGCAGCTTAGCGGTGGGACAGGGGTCCTACGAGCAGTACTTC. This chain joins TRBV7-2 and TRBJ2-7; TRBD1 matches 10 bases. With 0 bases clipped from V and 1 base from J, the junction kept 3 bases outside the gene matches. Germline CDR1 is SGHTA and CDR2 is FQGNSA. CDR3 length: 16 amino acids.

The chain is built from TRBV7-2 and TRBJ2-1; D gene unclear. The CDR3 runs to 15 residues. V shed 5 bases and J shed 0 bases, with 11 bases lying between them. Germline V gene data show CDR1 as SGHTA and CDR2 as FQGNSA. The CDR3 DNA is TGTGCCAGCAGCCAAAGGACCGGCTCCTACAATGAGCAGTTCTTC. Translation gives CASSQRTGSYNEQFF.

Many counts were recorded for this clonotype. The gene calls are TRBV5-5 and TRBJ1-2; TRBD1 is a possible D gene (6 bases). Germline V gene sequence: CDR1 SGHKS, CDR2 YYEKEE (reference sequence). This CDR3 is built from 14 residues. V was clipped by 0 bases and J by 7 bases, with 13 bases between them. CDR3 sequence (DNA): TGTGCCAGCAGCTTGGTGCTAGGGGGTGTTGGCTACACCTTC. Protein sequence: CASSLVLGGVGYTF.

The table lists this clonotype with many counts. The chain joins TRBV3-1 to TRBJ1-1; D gene ambiguous. Trimming pared 1 base from V and 1 base from J, leaving 10 bases between. This CDR3 spans 15 amino acids. Germline lookup yields CDR1 LGHDT and CDR2 YNNKEL (reference sequence). The CDR3 spells CASSQGELKNTEAFF. Here the CDR3 DNA reads TGTGCCAGCAGCCAAGGGGAATTAAAGAACACTGAAGCTTTCTTT.

In its sample, this clonotype was seen many times. Here the CDR3 DNA reads TGTGCCAGCAGCAAAGAGGGCCAATACTTC. Translation: CASSKEGQYF. The chain recombines TRBV21-1 with TRBJ2-4; the table's D call, TRBD2, has no DNA check behind it. TRBV21-1 is described as a pseudogene. The CDR3 has 10 residues.

The chain is built from TRBV10-3 and TRBJ2-5; 10 positions agree with TRBD2. This CDR3 has 15 residues. V lost 3 bases to trimming and J lost 2 bases; unmatched junction nucleotides: 3. Germline CDR1 reads ENHRY; CDR2 reads SYGVKD. The CDR3, as DNA: TGTGCCATCAGTGATTCTAGCGGGGGTCAAGAGACCCAGTACTTC. Protein: CAISDSSGGQETQYF.

The chain employs TRBV5-4 and TRBJ2-1; 7 bases are shared with TRBD1. This CDR3 comprises 14 residues. CDR1 is SGHNT and CDR2 is YYREEE in the germline V gene (reference sequence). The trim removed 4 bases at V and 3 bases at J, leaving 4 bases unmatched. CDR3 loop: CASSPGTDYNEQFF. The CDR3, as DNA: TGTGCCAGCAGCCCCGGGACAGACTACAATGAGCAGTTCTTC. Full variable domain (rest looked up from reference TRBV5-4 and TRBJ2-1): ETGVTQSPTHLIKTRGQQVTLRCSSQSGHNTVSWYQQALGQGPQFIFQYYREEENGRGNFPPRFSGLQFPNYSSELNVNALELDDSALYLCASSPGTDYNEQFFGPGTRLTVL.

This clonotype was counted many times. The chain recombines TRBV10-1 with TRBJ2-3, with D hard to call. The CDR3 loop spans 15 amino acids. CDR1 and CDR2 from the germline V gene are WNHNN and SYGVQD (reference sequence). Trimming stripped 3 bases from V and 2 bases from J, with 12 bases between. The CDR3 DNA is TGCGCCAGCAGTGAAGGGAAGCCCATCACAGATACGCAGTATTTT. It codes for CASSEGKPITDTQYF.

There are many counts of this clonotype. The rearrangement joins TRBV5-1 to TRBJ2-2; D perhaps matches TRBD1 (6 bases). From germline, CDR1 is SGHRS and CDR2 YFSETQ. V was cut by 4 bases and J by 6 bases, with 16 bases left in between. The CDR3 totals 15 residues. CDR3 in DNA: TGCGCCAGCAGCCGGGGAGACAGGCTCGCCGGGGAGCTGTTTTTT. As protein: CASSRGDRLAGELFF.

The chain uses TRBV9 and TRBJ2-7; 10 bases match TRBD2. V was pared by 0 bases and J by 3 bases, with 3 bases of the junction left unmatched. CDR3 size: 15 residues. Per germline, CDR1 SGDLS and CDR2 YYNGEE. In nucleotides, the CDR3 is TGTGCCAGCAGCGTAGGGCCTAGCGGGGGCTACGAGCAGTACTTC. It encodes CASSVGPSGGYEQYF.

This clonotype has more than one count but fewer than ten. The rearrangement uses TRBV10-3 and TRBJ2-3; 7 bases map to TRBD1. This CDR3 has 13 residues. CDR1 is ENHRY, CDR2 SYGVKD, per germline. V trimming: 7 bases; J trimming: 7 bases; junction bases outside the gene matches: 8. CDR3 nucleotides: TGTGCCATCAACGGACAGGCCCCGAATACGCAGTATTTT. It is translated as CAINGQAPNTQYF.

This clonotype was counted only a few times. The rearrangement uses TRBV6-5 and TRBJ2-2; maybe TRBD2 (5 bases). The CDR3 totals 14 residues. Trimming pared 2 bases from V and 6 bases from J, leaving 10 bases between. Germline-derived CDR1 and CDR2 are MNHEY and SVGAGI. The CDR3 loop reads CASSYVRVAGELFF. CDR3 coding DNA: TGTGCCAGCAGTTACGTGAGGGTTGCCGGGGAGCTGTTTTTT.

There are a few counts of this clonotype. The CDR3 spells CASRRMGQTSYEQYF. The CDR3 bases are TGTGCCAGCAGACGAATGGGACAGACTTCCTACGAGCAGTACTTC. V usage is TRBV27 and J usage is TRBJ2-7, with 7 bases identical to TRBD1. The ends lost 6 bases at V and 1 base at J; junction bases unmatched: 9. The CDR3 consists of 15 residues. The germline V gene has CDR1 MNHEY and CDR2 SMNVEV (reference sequence).

The sample holds many counts of this clonotype. The chain has TRBV5-1 and TRBJ2-5; D is possibly TRBD2 (5 bases). CDR1 is SGHRS and CDR2 is YFSETQ in the germline V gene. V dropped 1 base and J dropped 2 bases, with 9 bases sitting between them. The CDR3 length is 14 residues. CDR3 protein: CASSLRGLQETQYF. CDR3 DNA: TGCGCCAGCAGCTTGAGAGGGCTGCAAGAGACCCAGTACTTC.

This clonotype was seen many times. This rearrangement joins TRBV29-1 to TRBJ2-4; D is tentatively TRBD1 or TRBD2 (5 bases each). Between the trimmed V and J ends, which lost 7 bases and 6 bases, there was a span of 16 bases. This CDR3 has 13 amino acids. Germline lookup yields CDR1 SQVTM and CDR2 ANQGSEA. CDR3 in amino acids: CSALRAGINIQYF. The CDR3 DNA reads as TGCAGCGCTTTGAGGGCAGGGATAAACATTCAGTACTTC.